A selection of T cell receptor beta chains follows, all from one sample in a study of T cell responses to AZD1222 COVID-19 vaccine. Produced via immunoSEQ multiplex PCR; TCRdb's table is partial and in-frame only. This table has around 78,000 clones, around 90% appearing once. The material sequenced was peripheral blood, taken on day 0 of AZD1222 vaccination. Receptors originate from an adult in good health. CDR3s include the opening cysteine and the closing phenylalanine or tryptophan. The D gene is left open where the match is weak. Clone size appears in some rows only: once, few, many, or a class for an expanded clone.

TRBD1	once	TRBV7-2	TRBJ1-6	TGTGCCAGCAGCTTATGGTGGCAGGGGGAATCACCCCTCCACTTT	CASSLWWQGESPLHF
TRBD2	-	TRBV29-1	TRBJ2-1	TGCAGCGCCACTAGCGGGAGCTACAATGAGCAGTTCTTC	CSATSGSYNEQFF
TRBD1	-	TRBV19	TRBJ2-2	TGTGCCAGTAGTATAATGGCAGGGGGCTATTCCGGGGAGCTGTTTTTT	CASSIMAGGYSGELFF
-	-	TRBV7-9	TRBJ2-1	TGTGCCAGCAGCTTTGGAGTGATCTCCTACAATGAGCAGTTCTTC	CASSFGVISYNEQFF
-	-	TRBV7-2	TRBJ1-2	TGTGCCAGCAGCTTATCTGGACATATAGCTAACTATGGCTACACCTTC	CASSLSGHIANYGYTF
TRBD1	-	TRBV5-4	TRBJ1-2	TGTGCCAGCAGCCCCAAGGGGACAGCTAACTATGGCTACACCTTC	CASSPKGTANYGYTF
-	-	TRBV27	TRBJ2-3	TGTGCCAGCATGTCCACGACAGATACGCAGTATTTT	CASMSTTDTQYF
-	-	TRBV11-2	TRBJ2-7	TGTGCCAGCACCTTGAGGAATTTTAGCTCCTACGAGCAGTACTTC	CASTLRNFSSYEQYF
-	-	TRBV6-5	TRBJ2-5	TGTGCCAGCGCCTGGACTGGCGACAGAGAGACCCAGTACTTC	CASAWTGDRETQYF
TRBD1	-	TRBV19	TRBJ1-4	TGTGCCAGTAGTAACCCCGCCTCGGCCCAGGGGGGGGACGAAAAACTGTTTTTT	CASSNPASAQGGDEKLFF
TRBD1	-	TRBV28	TRBJ1-2	TGTGCCAGCGGGACAGGCCCGACCAACTATGGCTACACCTTC	CASGTGPTNYGYTF
TRBD1	-	TRBV9	TRBJ2-5	TGTGCCAGCGACTCGGGCAGGGGGCAGGAGACCCAGTACTTC	CASDSGRGQETQYF
TRBD2	-	TRBV2	TRBJ2-1	TGTGCCAGCAAAGCGGGAGGTTCATACAATGAGCAGTTCTTC	CASKAGGSYNEQFF
-	-	TRBV24-1	TRBJ2-7	TGTGCCACCAGTGATTTGTCCAACAGGGATTACGAGCAGTACTTC	CATSDLSNRDYEQYF
-	-	TRBV11-2	TRBJ2-1	TGTGCCAGCAGCTTAGACGGTGGACAGCAGTTCTTC	CASSLDGGQQFF
-	few	TRBV19	TRBJ1-5	TGTGCCTCAAGGCAGGGCGGGGCCTTAAATCAGCCCCAGCATTTT	CASRQGGALNQPQHF
-	few	TRBV11-2	TRBJ1-1	TGTGCCAGCAGCTTAGGTGGACAGAACACTGAAGCTTTCTTT	CASSLGGQNTEAFF
TRBD2	-	TRBV4-2	TRBJ2-4	TGTGCCAGCAGCCAGGGGGAGGGTCAAGCCAAAAACATTCAGTACTTC	CASSQGEGQAKNIQYF
TRBD2	-	TRBV7-7	TRBJ2-1	TGTGCCAGCAGCTTAAGGCCAGGGGTCGGGCTAGCGGGAGCGGGCGAGCAGTTCTTC	CASSLRPGVGLAGAGEQFF
TRBD1	-	TRBV18	TRBJ1-3	TGTGCCAGCTCAGAACCGACAGGGGTGTATGAAAACACCATATATTTT	CASSEPTGVYENTIYF
-	-	TRBV12-3/TRBV12-4	TRBJ1-2	TGTGCCAGCAGCCCTGACGGGGGCTATGGCTACACCTTC	CASSPDGGYGYTF
-	-	TRBV24-1	TRBJ1-2	TGTGCCACCAGTGAAATGACAGGCTATGGCTACACCTTC	CATSEMTGYGYTF
-	-	TRBV12-3/TRBV12-4	TRBJ1-2	TGTGCCAGCAGCCGTCGGTATGGCTACACCTTC	CASSRRYGYTF
-	-	TRBV25-1	TRBJ1-1	TGTGCCAGCAGTGAATGGGGGTTGGGGGCTTTCTTT	CASSEWGLGAFF
TRBD1	-	TRBV3-1/TRBV3-2	TRBJ1-2	TGTGCCAGCAGCCACGGGACAGACCTCTATGGCTACACCTTC	CASSHGTDLYGYTF
-	-	TRBV28	TRBJ2-4	TGTGCCAGCACCACCGGCCTAACAGGAAGGGGAAACATTCAGTACTTC	CASTTGLTGRGNIQYF
-	-	TRBV6-5	TRBJ2-1	TGTGCCAGCAGTTACCTCGGCAGGGAGGATGAGCAGTTCTTC	CASSYLGREDEQFF
TRBD2	-	TRBV6-1	TRBJ2-1	TGTGCCAGCAGTGAAGGATCTAGCGGGAGGGTGTACAATGAGCAGTTCTTC	CASSEGSSGRVYNEQFF